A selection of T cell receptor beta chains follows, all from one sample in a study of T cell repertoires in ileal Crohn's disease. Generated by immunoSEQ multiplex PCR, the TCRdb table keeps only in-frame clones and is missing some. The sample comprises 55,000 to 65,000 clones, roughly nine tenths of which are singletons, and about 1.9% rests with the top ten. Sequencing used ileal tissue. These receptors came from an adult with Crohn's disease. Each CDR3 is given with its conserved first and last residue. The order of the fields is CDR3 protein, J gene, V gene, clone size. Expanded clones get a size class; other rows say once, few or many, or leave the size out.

CASSPNAGGTQYF | TRBJ2-5 | TRBV5-4 | -
CASSLLAIYGYTF | TRBJ1-2 | TRBV28 | few
CASSFNRVNEQFF | TRBJ2-1 | TRBV11-2 | -
CSVSRLLNTEAFF | TRBJ1-1 | TRBV29-1 | -
CATSNLRDSQYEQYF | TRBJ2-7 | TRBV15 | -
CASSLAGQGSYEQYF | TRBJ2-7 | TRBV7-2 | -
CASGWQSGSSSEQYF | TRBJ2-7 | TRBV12-5 | once
CASSLIQDQSQHF | TRBJ1-5 | TRBV28 | few
CASRQTPADNQPQHF | TRBJ1-5 | TRBV4-1 | once
CASSYSNIADTQYF | TRBJ2-3 | TRBV6-5 | -
CASSWGLAGDTQYF | TRBJ2-3 | TRBV5-1 | few
CSVEDRGRNDYGYTF | TRBJ1-2 | TRBV29-1 | once
CAISEPTGQRNNGYTF | TRBJ1-2 | TRBV10-3 | -
CASSERGGGYTF | TRBJ1-2 | TRBV2 | -
CAGRTGNVYQPQHF | TRBJ1-5 | TRBV28 | -
CSVGHHSGANVLTF | TRBJ2-6 | TRBV29-1 | -
CAISRTGTDEAFF | TRBJ1-1 | TRBV10-3 | few
CAWSPGQGFSYEQYF | TRBJ2-7 | TRBV30 | -
CASSATGTGNTEAFF | TRBJ1-1 | TRBV25-1 | once
CAYSTGTGEAGYTF | TRBJ1-2 | TRBV6-1 | -
CASSLSGERGYTF | TRBJ1-2 | TRBV27 | -
CASSLQGLNEKLFF | TRBJ1-4 | TRBV7-2 | -
CASSFGRVEDTQYF | TRBJ2-3 | TRBV5-8 | -
CSVSEGEYTEAFF | TRBJ1-1 | TRBV29-1 | -
CATRTEYNQPQHF | TRBJ1-5 | TRBV10-3 | -
CASSAPLRFTDTQYF | TRBJ2-3 | TRBV21-1 | -
CASSSILGGATRGEQFF | TRBJ2-1 | TRBV28 | -
CASSGGVVAEAFF | TRBJ1-1 | TRBV11-3 | -
CASSPTGVLETQYF | TRBJ2-5 | TRBV5-1 | -
CAWSGDFQETQYF | TRBJ2-5 | TRBV30 | -
CASSLGRGTIGYTF | TRBJ1-2 | TRBV7-9 | few
CASSPGQQETQYF | TRBJ2-5 | TRBV5-4 | -
CASSQGSGYTF | TRBJ1-2 | TRBV5-1 | -
CASSQGDSGTDTQYF | TRBJ2-3 | TRBV4-1 | once
CASSLMVAQYF | TRBJ2-5 | TRBV7-9 | -
CSVSRDRYYNEQFF | TRBJ2-1 | TRBV29-1 | -
CASRKREVTGELFF | TRBJ2-2 | TRBV27 | few
CASQTTSSRRSNQPQHF | TRBJ1-5 | TRBV19 | few
CASASRQGGKTEAFF | TRBJ1-1 | TRBV12-5 | -
CASRRDFGGDYNEQFF | TRBJ2-1 | TRBV5-1 | -
CASKLEGNSPLHF | TRBJ1-6 | TRBV2 | -
CASSSSRAGNEQFF | TRBJ2-1 | TRBV19 | -
CASSIAREETQYF | TRBJ2-5 | TRBV19 | -